This T cell receptor (beta chain) originates from a study of T cells after yellow fever vaccination. Study-level points and caveats: CD4 and CD8 compartments shared a small share of clonotypes. Post-booster reappearance was seen for most primary-vaccination clones (around 96% CD4, around 91% CD8).

UMIs and a universal primer site were added when TCR cDNA was made by 5'RACE template switching. Each CDR3 protein is one row after TCRdb ran MiXCR on the 5' RACE reads. This table holds under 500,000 distinct CDR3 sequences, 15% to 20% found once. This clonotype was observed a handful of times. What it recognizes is unknown. Trimming pared 0 bases from V and 5 bases from J, leaving 14 bases between. From germline, CDR1 is SGDLS and CDR2 YYNGEE. The CDR3 spans 15 residues. V usage is TRBV9 and J usage is TRBJ2-5; no reliable D call. The clonotype was recovered from a man aged 18 to 29 who received the YFV17D yellow fever vaccine. The starting material was PBMCs, obtained before the yellow fever booster vaccination. DNA for the CDR3: TGTGCCAGCAGCGTAGGTGAGACCCCCTTTGAGACCCAGTACTTC. It yields the protein CASSVGETPFETQYF.